Below, 27 T cell receptor beta chains from the same sample are listed, as sequenced in a study of identifying expanded T cells in peripheral blood. Repertoires were generated with immunoSEQ multiplex PCR, while TCRdb's copy carries only in-frame clones and drops some. The repertoire holds more than 50,000 clones, around 83% seen once, with under 20% in the top ten. The sample comprised blood. Receptor source: a person aged 18 to 70 in good health.

This chain uses TRBV5-1 with TRBJ2-2; D not resolved. The germline V gene has CDR1 SGHRS and CDR2 YFSETQ. Deletions cut 4 bases from V and 4 bases from J, with 11 bases between. The CDR3 runs to 14 residues. The CDR3 is CASSLTSVTGELFF. In DNA form, the CDR3 reads TGCGCCAGCAGCCTTACATCGGTCACCGGGGAGCTGTTTTTT.

J is TRBJ1-5 and V is TRBV7-2, with TRBD1 as a possible D gene (6 bases). Trimming cost V 6 bases and J 4 bases, with 16 bases left between them. This CDR3 region has 15 residues. Germline CDR1 and CDR2: SGHTA and FQGNSA. CDR3 sequence reads: CASSTRGTGNQPQHF. The CDR3 DNA reads as TGTGCCAGCAGTACTAGGGGGACCGGTAATCAGCCCCAGCATTTT.

The gene calls are TRBV5-1 and TRBJ1-2, with a weak D call TRBD1 (6 bases). V lost 5 bases to trimming and J lost 4 bases, with 15 bases between them. Germline V gene data show CDR1 as SGHRS and CDR2 as YFSETQ. CDR3 length equals 14 residues. For the CDR3, the DNA is TGCGCCAGCAGTTTCGGACAGATCTCCTATGGCTACACCTTC. This encodes CASSFGQISYGYTF.

V gene TRBV7-2 combines with J gene TRBJ2-1; TRBD2 might be the D (6 bases). V gave up 5 bases and J gave up 6 bases, with 14 bases separating them. The CDR3 sequence is 14 residues long. The germline CDR1 and CDR2 sequences are SGHTA and FQGNSA. The CDR3 loop reads CASSPGLTGNEQFF. For the CDR3, the DNA is TGTGCCAGCAGCCCGGGACTTACGGGCAATGAGCAGTTCTTC. The full variable domain, with the rest looked up from reference TRBV7-2 and TRBJ2-1, is GAGVSQSPSNKVTEKGKDVELRCDPISGHTALYWYRQSLGQGLEFLIYFQGNSAPDKSGLPSDRFSAERTGGSVSTLTIQRTQQEDSAVYLCASSPGLTGNEQFFGPGTRLTVL.

The J gene is TRBJ2-7, the V gene TRBV5-8; TRBD1 agrees at 8 bases. V shed 4 bases and J 7 bases; nucleotides not matched to a gene: 7. The CDR3 is 13 amino acids. Germline CDR1 SGHTS, CDR2 YDEGEE. CDR3 amino acids: CASSSTGTGEQYV. CDR3 sequence (DNA): TGTGCCAGCAGCAGTACCGGGACAGGTGAGCAGTACGTC.

The chain recombines TRBV30 with TRBJ1-4, with unresolved D. Germline CDR1 and CDR2: GTSNPN and SVGIG (reference sequence). V lost 1 base, J lost 13 bases, and 10 bases lay in between. This CDR3 region has 11 residues. In nucleotides, the CDR3 is TGTGCCTGGAGTGCCGGTCGGCGACTGTTTTTT. It specifies CAWSAGRRLFF. The full variable domain, rest sourced from reference TRBV30 and TRBJ1-4, is SQTIHQWPATLVQPVGSPLSLECTVEGTSNPNLYWYRQAAGRGLQLLFYSVGIGQISSEVPQNLSASRPQDRQFILSSKKLLLSDSGFYLCAWSAGRRLFFGSGTQLSVL.

The chain has TRBV29-1 and TRBJ1-2; D ambiguous. The germline gives CDR1 SQVTM, CDR2 ANQGSEA. This CDR3 has 11 amino acids. V was trimmed by 7 bases and J by 3 bases, leaving 9 bases between them. The DNA of the CDR3 is TGCAGCGGCGCGACGGACTATGGCTACACCTTC. Translation gives CSGATDYGYTF.

This clone was seen many times. The rearrangement uses TRBV25-1 and TRBJ1-2, with TRBD1 matching over 10 bases. The CDR3 runs 15 residues. With 8 bases clipped from V and 1 base from J, the junction kept 7 bases outside the gene matches. CDR1 MGHDK and CDR2 SYGVNS come from the germline V gene. The chain's CDR3 is CASRDRGKYNYGYTF. CDR3 nucleotide sequence: TGTGCCAGCCGGGACAGGGGAAAGTATAACTATGGCTACACCTTC.

V usage is TRBV10-2 and J usage is TRBJ1-1, with D unclear. The germline gives CDR1 WSHSY, CDR2 SAAADI. The CDR3 is made up of 14 amino acids. The V and J ends lost 6 bases and 0 bases respectively, with 11 bases between them. CDR3 protein: CASSRDSVNTEAFF. Written as DNA, the CDR3 is TGCGCCAGCAGCCGAGACTCAGTGAACACTGAAGCTTTCTTT.

This sequence joins TRBV29-1 and TRBJ1-2; 11 positions agree with TRBD1. The germline CDR1 and CDR2 sequences are SQVTM and ANQGSEA. The CDR3 loop spans 12 amino acids. The V gene end was trimmed by 7 bases and the J gene end by 3 bases; junction bases not matched to a gene: 1. The CDR3 DNA follows: TGCAGCGGGGGACAGGGGGACTATGGCTACACCTTC. This sequence encodes CSGGQGDYGYTF.

This clone was seen just once. V usage is TRBV11-1 and J usage is TRBJ2-3; D is perhaps TRBD2 (6 bases). This CDR3 has 15 amino acids. V was pared by 3 bases and J by 3 bases, with 13 bases between. Germline V gene lookup returns CDR1 SGHAT and CDR2 FQDESV (reference sequence). The DNA for the CDR3 is TGTGCCAGCAGCTTGAGTATGGGGGGAACAGATACGCAGTATTTT. Translating gives CASSLSMGGTDTQYF.

Here the CDR3 reads CASSIVPGQGANMPSSPLHF. CDR3 bases: TGTGCCAGTAGTATAGTTCCGGGACAGGGGGCGAACATGCCAAGTTCACCCCTCCACTTT. The V gene is TRBV19, the J gene TRBJ1-6; 12 nucleotides agree with TRBD1. Germline V gene lookup returns CDR1 LNHDA and CDR2 SQIVND (reference sequence). CDR3 size: 20 residues. Trimming at V came to 1 base and at J to 9 bases, leaving 16 bases not matched to a gene.

In this sample, this clone turned up many times. V is TRBV27 and J is TRBJ1-1, with 9 bases matching TRBD1. Germline CDR1 and CDR2: MNHEY and SMNVEV (reference sequence). This CDR3 has 16 residues. V shed 7 bases, J shed 4 bases, and the junction held 13 bases outside the gene matches. The CDR3 region is CASNTLGQGGFTEAFF. The CDR3 DNA follows: TGTGCCAGCAACACCCTGGGACAGGGAGGGTTCACTGAAGCTTTCTTT.

V is TRBV7-2 and J is TRBJ1-3; D is undetermined. Per germline, CDR1 SGHTA and CDR2 FQGNSA. The CDR3 is 15 residues long. Trimming pared 5 bases from V and 0 bases from J, leaving 11 bases between. CDR3 residues: CASSLGRNSGNTIYF. The CDR3 nucleotides are TGTGCCAGCAGCCTCGGACGGAACTCTGGAAACACCATATATTTT. The variable domain in full, with the rest retrieved from reference TRBV7-2 and TRBJ1-3, is GAGVSQSPSNKVTEKGKDVELRCDPISGHTALYWYRQSLGQGLEFLIYFQGNSAPDKSGLPSDRFSAERTGGSVSTLTIQRTQQEDSAVYLCASSLGRNSGNTIYFGEGSWLTVV.

The chain joins TRBV4-2 to TRBJ1-2; D is uncertain. The germline CDR1 and CDR2 sequences are LGHNA and YNFKEQ. This CDR3 is 14 amino acids long. The germline V and J ends were trimmed by 5 bases and 5 bases, with 15 bases remaining between them. The CDR3 sequence: CASSKNQVGYGYTF. The DNA of the CDR3 is TGTGCCAGCAGCAAGAACCAAGTGGGGTATGGCTACACCTTC.

The CDR3 DNA sequence: TGTGCCAGCTCACGGGACAGGGTTAATGAAAAACTGTTTTTT. Encoded protein: CASSRDRVNEKLFF. This chain connects TRBV18 to TRBJ1-4; the match to TRBD1 covers 9 bases. After removal of 4 bases from V and 4 bases from J, the junction contained 1 base not matched to a gene. The germline V gene has CDR1 KGHSH and CDR2 LQKENI. The CDR3 has 14 amino acids.

V is TRBV6-1 and J is TRBJ2-1; TRBD1 is a possible D gene (6 bases). The germline V and J ends were trimmed by 5 bases and 7 bases, with 12 bases remaining between them. The CDR3 spans 13 residues. Germline V gene sequence: CDR1 MNHNS, CDR2 SASEGT. CDR3 residues: CASSSGTSNEQFF. The CDR3 DNA reads as TGTGCCAGCAGTTCCGGGACAAGTAATGAGCAGTTCTTC.

The chain carries TRBV2 and TRBJ1-1; no clear D. Germline V lookup: CDR1 SNHLY, CDR2 FYNNEI. The CDR3 is made up of 15 amino acids. The ends were cut back, 4 bases at V and 1 base at J, with 13 bases in the middle. CDR3 DNA sequence: TGTGCCAGCAGTGGGACGACGTGGGGGAACACTGAAGCTTTCTTT. It encodes CASSGTTWGNTEAFF.

The CDR3 here is CASSRKGTEAFF. Here the CDR3 DNA reads TGTGCCAGTAGTAGGAAGGGAACTGAAGCTTTCTTT. This chain joins TRBV19 and TRBJ1-1; D is unclear. The germline V and J ends were trimmed by 4 bases and 5 bases, with 8 bases remaining between them. Germline CDR1 reads LNHDA; CDR2 reads SQIVND (reference sequence). The CDR3 sequence is 12 residues long. Combining the CDR3 with reference TRBV19 and TRBJ1-1 gives the whole variable domain DGGITQSPKYLFRKEGQNVTLSCEQNLNHDAMYWYRQDPGQGLRLIYYSQIVNDFQKGDIAEGYSVSREKKESFPLTVTSAQKNPTAFYLCASSRKGTEAFFGQGTRLTVV.

This chain links TRBV5-6 with TRBJ2-5, with a tentative D call TRBD1 (5 bases). The germline V and J ends were trimmed by 1 base and 5 bases, with 12 bases remaining between them. The CDR3 sequence is 14 residues long. CDR1 SGHDT and CDR2 YYEEEE come from the germline V gene. For the CDR3, the DNA is TGTGCCAGCAGCTTGTCTCTGTCAGGGGAGACCCAGTACTTC. This sequence encodes CASSLSLSGETQYF.

The CDR3 coding sequence is TGTGCCAGCAGCTTTCTAGAGGGGATCGGGGAGCTGTTTTTT. Translating it yields CASSFLEGIGELFF. The chain is built from TRBV7-9 and TRBJ2-2; TRBD1 or TRBD2 may be the D gene (5 bases each). The CDR3 totals 14 residues. The germline V gene encodes CDR1 SEHNR and CDR2 FQNEAQ (reference sequence). Trimming took off 3 bases at V and 7 bases at J, with 12 bases between the two ends.

The rearrangement uses TRBV19 and TRBJ2-3, with TRBD2 matching over 8 bases. V lost 7 bases, J lost 3 bases, and 6 bases stayed unmatched. The CDR3 is made up of 14 amino acids. CDR1 LNHDA and CDR2 SQIVND come from the germline V gene (reference sequence). The CDR3 region is CASKGRGATDTQYF. The CDR3 bases are TGTGCCAGTAAAGGGCGGGGGGCTACAGATACGCAGTATTTT.

The J gene is TRBJ2-1, the V gene TRBV10-2; D may match TRBD1 or TRBD2 (5 bases each). This CDR3 is built from 22 residues. V lost 1 base and J 0 bases, leaving 28 bases between the germline ends. Germline V gene lookup returns CDR1 WSHSY and CDR2 SAAADI. The CDR3 DNA sequence: TGCGCCAGCAGTGAGTTTATTGGGGAAATTGTTCCCGGGACCACCTCCTACAATGAGCAGTTCTTC. It codes for CASSEFIGEIVPGTTSYNEQFF.

This clone came up once. CDR3 DNA: TGTGCCACCAGCAGAGATCGGGGTTCACCCCTCCACTTT. Translating it yields CATSRDRGSPLHF. The rearrangement links TRBV15 to TRBJ1-6; D remains ambiguous. Per the germline V gene, CDR1 is LNHNV and CDR2 is YYDKDF (reference sequence). V lost 0 bases to trimming and J lost 9 bases, with 6 bases between them. CDR3 size: 13 residues.

The chain carries TRBV7-7 and TRBJ2-1, with 14 bases identical to TRBD2. CDR3 size: 15 residues. The germline CDR1 and CDR2 sequences are SSHAT and FNYEAQ (reference sequence). V gave up 5 bases and J gave up 7 bases; unmatched junction bases: 4. The CDR3 sequence is CASSAGTSGSNEQFF. The CDR3 DNA follows: TGTGCCAGCAGCGCCGGGACTAGCGGGAGTAATGAGCAGTTCTTC.

This chain connects TRBV2 to TRBJ1-4; D unresolved. The CDR3 covers 14 residues. Germline CDR1 is SNHLY and CDR2 is FYNNEI. V gave up 5 bases and J gave up 1 base, with 8 bases separating them. Written as DNA, the CDR3 is TGTGCCAGCAGTTTGCAAGAAACTAATGAAAAACTGTTTTTT. Translated: CASSLQETNEKLFF. Based on the CDR3 plus reference TRBV2 and TRBJ1-4, the full variable domain is EPEVTQTPSHQVTQMGQEVILRCVPISNHLYFYWYRQILGQKVEFLVSFYNNEISEKSEIFDDQFSVERPDGSNFTLKIRSTKLEDSAMYFCASSLQETNEKLFFGSGTQLSVL.

V and J are TRBV19 and TRBJ2-2; D is uncertain. The CDR3 runs 13 residues. Trimming took off 3 bases at V and 3 bases at J, with 5 bases between the two ends. CDR1 is LNHDA, CDR2 SQIVND, per germline (reference sequence). CDR3 coding DNA: TGTGCCAGTAGTATCGTTTACACCGGGGAGCTGTTTTTT. It is translated as CASSIVYTGELFF.